This TCR beta chain was profiled in a study of blood T cell repertoires in COVID-19. Looking at the study overall: Sample material is recorded as cDNA or gDNA derived from T cells, B-cell-depleted T cells, or PBMCs.

Authors' data handling: Estimation of nucleated cell counts was performed using reference gene primer amplification. Sequenced by immunoSEQ multiplex PCR; TCRdb stores in-frame clones only, minus some. That table supplies the V and J calls and clone size; D and trimming were determined from the DNA. The sample lists about 180,000 clones; 88% were seen once. Specimen: peripheral blood. This TCR derives from a woman aged 25 to 45 with acute or convalescent COVID-19.

CDR3 region: CASRIGQGGTGELFF. The CDR3 nucleotides read TGCGCCAGCAGAATAGGACAGGGTGGCACCGGGGAGCTGTTTTTT. The rearrangement joins TRBV5-1 to TRBJ2-2; TRBD1 matches 8 bases. This CDR3 has 15 amino acids. The germline CDR1 and CDR2 sequences are SGHRS and YFSETQ. V lost 5 bases, J lost 4 bases, and 7 bases stayed unmatched.